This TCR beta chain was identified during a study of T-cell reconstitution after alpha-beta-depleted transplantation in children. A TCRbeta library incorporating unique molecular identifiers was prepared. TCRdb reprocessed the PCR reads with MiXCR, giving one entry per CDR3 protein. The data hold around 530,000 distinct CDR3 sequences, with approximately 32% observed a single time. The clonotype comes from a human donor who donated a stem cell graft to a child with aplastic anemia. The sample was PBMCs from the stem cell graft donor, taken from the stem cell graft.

The CDR3 loop reads CASSRGRDRGQETQYF. CDR3 bases: TGCGCCAGCAGCCGCGGACGGGACAGGGGACAAGAGACCCAGTACTTC. The gene calls are TRBV4-3 and TRBJ2-5; TRBD1 agrees at 10 bases. This CDR3 comprises 16 residues. CDR1 is LGHNA and CDR2 is YSLEER in the germline V gene. The ends lost 4 bases at V and 2 bases at J; junction bases unmatched: 7.